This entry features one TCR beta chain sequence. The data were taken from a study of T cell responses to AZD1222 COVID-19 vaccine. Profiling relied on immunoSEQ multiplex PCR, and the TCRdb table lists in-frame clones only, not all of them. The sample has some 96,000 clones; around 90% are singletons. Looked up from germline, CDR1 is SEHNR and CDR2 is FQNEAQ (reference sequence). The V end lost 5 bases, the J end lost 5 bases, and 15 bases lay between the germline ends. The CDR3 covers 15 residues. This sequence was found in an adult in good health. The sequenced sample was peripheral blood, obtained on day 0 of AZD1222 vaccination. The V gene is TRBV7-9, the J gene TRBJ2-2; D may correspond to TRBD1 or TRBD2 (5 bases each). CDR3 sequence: CASSPRDHRTGELFF. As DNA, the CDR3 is TGTGCCAGCAGCCCAAGGGACCACCGGACCGGGGAGCTGTTTTTT.